Listed below are T cell receptor beta chains from one sample, sequenced in a study of OX40 agonist ivuxolimab in advanced cancers. The table came from immunoSEQ multiplex PCR; TCRdb's copy has only in-frame clones and leaves some out. This table has about 19,000 clones, approximately 83% appearing once. Sequences were derived from CD4+ or CD8+ T cells sorted from blood, sampled in a trial of the OX40 agonist ivuxolimab. Receptors originate from an adult with an advanced solid tumor such as melanoma, head and neck, liver or kidney cancer. The CDR3 runs from the conserved cysteine through the conserved F or W. D genes are given only for firm matches. The size field is filled for only some rows; it gives once, few, many or a size class.

V	size	J	D	CDR3	DNA
TRBV7-9	once	TRBJ2-3	NA	CASSFLGTDTQYF	TGTGCCAGCAGTTTCTTAGGGACAGATACGCAGTATTTT
TRBV28	NA	TRBJ2-5	TRBD1	CASRRTGQETQYF	TGTGCCAGCAGGCGGACAGGGCAAGAGACCCAGTACTTC
TRBV29-1	NA	TRBJ1-1	NA	CSGQGSGTEAFF	TGCAGCGGCCAGGGATCGGGGACTGAAGCTTTCTTT
TRBV29-1	NA	TRBJ2-1	NA	CSVVRQDNEQFF	TGCAGCGTTGTCCGACAGGACAATGAGCAGTTCTTC
TRBV2	NA	TRBJ2-1	TRBD1	CASEGAGFHNEQFF	TGTGCCAGCGAGGGGGCGGGTTTCCACAATGAGCAGTTCTTC
TRBV19	NA	TRBJ2-3	TRBD2	CASSRSSYLAGRTDTQYF	TGTGCCAGTAGTAGGAGTAGCTATCTAGCGGGGCGCACAGATACGCAGTATTTT
TRBV19	NA	TRBJ1-4	TRBD1	CASNDRQGVVVNEKLFF	TGTGCCAGTAACGATAGACAGGGGGTAGTGGTTAATGAAAAACTGTTTTTT
TRBV29-1	NA	TRBJ2-1	TRBD2	CSVRTSGGSSSYNEQFF	TGCAGCGTCAGGACTAGCGGGGGGTCCAGCTCCTACAATGAGCAGTTCTTC
TRBV5-6	NA	TRBJ2-1	TRBD2	CASSYTSGLYNEQFF	TGTGCCAGCAGCTATACTAGCGGGTTGTACAATGAGCAGTTCTTC
TRBV7-9	NA	TRBJ1-1	NA	CASSLASGPLNTEAFF	TGTGCCAGCAGCTTAGCTTCGGGACCGCTGAACACTGAAGCTTTCTTT
TRBV5-1	NA	TRBJ2-7	TRBD1	CASSADRGNPYEQYF	TGCGCCAGCAGCGCCGACAGGGGGAACCCCTACGAGCAGTACTTC
TRBV5-4	NA	TRBJ1-4	TRBD1	CASSPRGGEKLFF	TGTGCCAGCAGCCCCAGGGGGGGTGAAAAACTGTTTTTT
TRBV27	NA	TRBJ1-2	NA	CASSLVNGGWGGYTF	TGTGCCAGCAGTTTAGTGAACGGGGGGTGGGGTGGCTACACCTTC
TRBV6-5	NA	TRBJ1-5	TRBD1	CASSGTASNQPQHF	TGTGCCAGCAGCGGGACAGCGAGCAATCAGCCCCAGCATTTT
TRBV28	NA	TRBJ2-5	NA	CASSWGLEETQYF	TGTGCCAGCAGCTGGGGGCTTGAGGAGACCCAGTACTTC
TRBV6-5	NA	TRBJ1-2	TRBD1	CASSPGTGYGYTF	TGTGCCAGCAGTCCCGGGACAGGGTATGGCTACACCTTC
TRBV5-1	NA	TRBJ2-5	TRBD1	CASSLGDRGWETQYF	TGCGCCAGCAGCTTGGGGGACAGGGGATGGGAGACCCAGTACTTC
TRBV18	NA	TRBJ2-6	NA	CASSSPGSGANVLTF	TGTGCCAGCTCATCTCCAGGCTCTGGGGCCAACGTCCTGACTTTC
TRBV7-7	NA	TRBJ2-3	NA	CASSLRGSTDTQYF	TGTGCTAGCAGCTTACGGGGTAGCACAGATACGCAGTATTTT
TRBV5-1	NA	TRBJ2-7	NA	CASSLSSRGSSYEQYF	TGCGCCAGCAGCTTATCGTCTAGGGGTAGCTCCTACGAGCAGTACTTC
TRBV7-8	NA	TRBJ2-2	TRBD1	CASSDRGRWELFF	TGTGCCAGCAGCGACAGGGGACGCTGGGAGCTGTTTTTT
TRBV6-5	NA	TRBJ2-1	NA	CASSYSGQASYNEQFF	TGTGCCAGCAGTTACTCCGGGCAGGCCTCCTACAATGAGCAGTTCTTC
TRBV2	NA	TRBJ1-1	NA	CASSRAGGEAFF	TGTGCCAGCAGTCGGGCGGGGGGTGAAGCTTTCTTT
TRBV19	NA	TRBJ2-1	NA	CASKSGLNEQFF	TGTGCCAGTAAGTCAGGACTCAATGAGCAGTTCTTC
TRBV2	once	TRBJ2-5	TRBD2	CASRGLAGVETQYF	TGTGCCAGCAGGGGACTAGCGGGGGTAGAGACCCAGTACTTC
TRBV30	NA	TRBJ2-1	TRBD2	CALTSGNYNEQFF	TGTGCCTTAACTAGCGGAAATTACAATGAGCAGTTCTTC
TRBV2	NA	TRBJ2-1	TRBD2	CASSGWEGYNEQFF	TGTGCCAGCAGTGGGTGGGAGGGATACAATGAGCAGTTCTTC
TRBV27	few	TRBJ2-3	TRBD1	CASSFGQGSNTQYF	TGTGCCAGCAGTTTCGGACAGGGCTCCAATACGCAGTATTTT
TRBV19	NA	TRBJ2-3	NA	CASREWDGASTDTQYF	TGTGCCAGTAGGGAATGGGACGGGGCAAGCACAGATACGCAGTATTTT
TRBV7-9	NA	TRBJ2-3	NA	CASSFSADTQYF	TGTGCCAGCAGCTTTTCGGCAGATACGCAGTATTTT
TRBV27	NA	TRBJ2-3	TRBD2	CASSLSPGGADTQYF	TGTGCCAGCAGTTTATCGCCGGGGGGAGCAGATACGCAGTATTTT
TRBV5-1	NA	TRBJ2-7	NA	CASSPPLSYEQYF	TGTGCCAGCAGCCCCCCACTGTCCTACGAGCAGTACTTC
TRBV10-3	once	TRBJ2-7	TRBD2	CATRSPGLAGAYEQYF	TGTGCCACCCGAAGCCCCGGACTAGCGGGAGCCTACGAGCAGTACTTC
TRBV5-6	once	TRBJ2-3	TRBD2	CASSLYLAGVLPSTDTQYF	TGTGCCAGCAGCTTGTACCTAGCGGGGGTCCTCCCTAGCACAGATACGCAGTATTTT
TRBV2	NA	TRBJ2-7	NA	CASTLDSSSYEQYF	TGTGCCAGCACATTGGACAGTAGCTCCTACGAGCAGTACTTC
TRBV11-2	NA	TRBJ2-7	TRBD1	CASSFIHTGGSREQYF	TGTGCCAGCAGCTTCATCCACACAGGGGGCTCGCGAGAGCAGTACTTC
TRBV6-5	NA	TRBJ2-1	TRBD1	CASSYVGDSSFF	TGTGCCAGCAGTTATGTAGGGGACAGTTCGTTCTTC
TRBV5-1	once	TRBJ1-1	TRBD1	CASSLRTGQVNTEAFF	TGCGCCAGCAGCTTGCGGACGGGACAGGTGAACACTGAAGCTTTCTTT
TRBV27	NA	TRBJ2-7	TRBD2	CASSHGTRVYEQYF	TGTGCCAGCAGTCACGGGACTAGGGTCTACGAGCAGTACTTC
TRBV9	NA	TRBJ2-3	TRBD2	CASSDSGKAQYF	TGTGCCAGCAGCGATAGCGGGAAGGCGCAGTATTTT
TRBV6-5	NA	TRBJ2-2	TRBD2	CASRGLADTGELFF	TGTGCCAGCAGGGGACTAGCGGACACCGGGGAGCTGTTTTTT
TRBV29-1	NA	TRBJ2-3	NA	CSVPSTDTQYF	TGCAGCGTTCCTAGCACAGATACGCAGTATTTT
TRBV7-4	NA	TRBJ2-7	NA	CASSRSGGPTSYEQYF	TGTGCCAGCAGCCGGTCCGGTGGCCCCACCTCCTACGAGCAGTACTTC
TRBV13	few	TRBJ2-1	NA	CASSLRGSRDNEQFF	TGTGCCAGCAGCTTAAGGGGTAGTAGGGACAATGAGCAGTTCTTC
TRBV2	NA	TRBJ1-1	NA	CASSDFFAGENEAFF	TGTGCCAGCAGCGATTTCTTCGCGGGAGAAAATGAAGCTTTCTTT
TRBV27	NA	TRBJ1-2	TRBD1	CASSWSQGSGHQYGYTF	TGTGCCAGCAGTTGGTCACAGGGGAGTGGGCACCAATATGGCTACACCTTC
TRBV5-4	few	TRBJ2-3	TRBD2	CASSFPGLAGADTQYF	TGTGCCAGCAGCTTTCCAGGACTAGCGGGGGCAGATACGCAGTATTTT
TRBV27	NA	TRBJ2-7	NA	CASSLGRRAYEQYF	TGTGCCAGCAGTTTAGGGCGCAGGGCCTACGAGCAGTACTTC
TRBV4-1	NA	TRBJ1-5	NA	CASSQEWTDTYQPQHF	TGCGCCAGCAGCCAAGAGTGGACGGACACATATCAGCCCCAGCATTTT
TRBV5-4	NA	TRBJ2-1	NA	CASSVGRSSYNEQFF	TGTGCCAGCAGCGTCGGACGCAGCTCCTACAATGAGCAGTTCTTC
TRBV19	NA	TRBJ2-1	TRBD2	CASSIWGLAGYEQFF	TGTGCCAGTAGTATATGGGGACTAGCTGGGTATGAGCAGTTCTTC
TRBV27	NA	TRBJ2-1	TRBD2	CASSIAGVYNEQFF	TGTGCCAGCAGTATAGCGGGAGTCTACAATGAGCAGTTCTTC
TRBV29-1	NA	TRBJ1-1	NA	CSVSGNTEAFF	TGCAGCGTCTCGGGGAACACTGAAGCTTTCTTT
TRBV7-9	NA	TRBJ2-7	TRBD2	CASSSSGGIYEQYF	TGTGCCAGCAGCTCTAGCGGGGGGATCTACGAGCAGTACTTC
TRBV7-9	NA	TRBJ1-3	TRBD1	CASSATTQGTTGNTIYF	TGTGCCAGCAGCGCAACCACACAGGGGACTACTGGAAACACCATATATTTT